Sequencing of this T cell receptor beta chain was carried out in a study of cytomegalovirus exposure and HLA in healthy donors (dated by TCRdb to between 2016 and 2019). Regarding the research as a whole: According to an earlier analysis of around 600 of the donors, 150 million to 200 million T cells yielded 90 million to 140 million unique TCR beta sequences and 276 Gb of sequence data. An early release covering more than 500 HLA-typed donors comprised about 290 gigabases of sequencing data and tens of millions of unique TCR sequences. Of the 300 to 450 genotyped donors, approximately 80% fell in the genetic ancestry cluster associated with self-reported Caucasian donors. The aim of the study was to test whether cataloging public T cell receptors could identify signatures of past pathogen exposure. The study used immunosequencing to profile the T cell repertoires of approximately 650 subjects and linked those repertoires to cytomegalovirus serostatus. A separate validation cohort of over 95 different subjects was used in addition to the roughly 670-subject first cohort. The study combined high-throughput TCR immunosequencing, statistical association of individual TCRs with disease status, and machine learning to predict cytomegalovirus infection status. A later analysis re-analyzed previously published TCR beta repertoires from 550 to 700 donors and added high-resolution HLA genotyping to study TCR occurrence patterns. Rather than using new phenotypic data, the later analysis identified candidate immune exposures from TCR beta sequences and from how often those sequences occurred across donors. An earlier analysis of around 580 of the donors used high-throughput TCR beta sequencing to judge whether each TCR beta V gene segment behaved as functional or pseudogenic. Donor age, sex, ethnicity and CMV serostatus were compiled alongside the repertoire data. A later genetic analysis took genome-wide SNP genotypes for about three fifths of the 666 donors and used that subset as a discovery cohort. Every repertoire in the discovery cohort had been generated on one and the same sequencing platform. Class I and class II HLA loci were covered by the typing at four-digit resolution. The number of typed donors differed by locus: 629-630 for A, B, C, DRB1 and DQB1; 522 for DQA1; about 600 for DPA1; and roughly 450 for DPB1. About five DR-DQ haplotypes were treated as single units for association and clustering because of strong linkage in the cohort. Across 300 to 500 genotyped donors of the cohort, an average of roughly 250,000 unique TCR beta nucleotide sequences per donor were sequenced, and approximately 17% of those sequences were non-productive. On the study overall, not on this receptor specifically: A later analysis found that TCR association rates varied across HLA loci, with DRB1 alleles showing the most associated TCRs and HLA-C alleles the fewest. Because counts were too low, fewer than 20 rarely observed V segments, including chromosome 9 orphons, were excluded from the earlier analysis of several hundred of the donors. Sequencing depth was assumed to be roughly uniform across donors in the presence/absence analyses, though that assumption may not hold. A later analysis found that most CMV-associated TCR beta chains appeared HLA-restricted, with HLA associations seemingly driven largely by CMV exposure. V-gene and J-gene trimming of TCR beta chains was associated with a missense DCLRE1C variant in a later genetic analysis, and the association was replicated in an independent cohort. A further reported finding was that TCR beta sequences accurately predicted the HLA-A and HLA-B alleles for most subjects in the first cohort. In a later analysis, HLA-associated TCR beta chains were found to be more clonally expanded and to have lower generation probabilities than equally common non-associated chains. The sequencing pipeline was judged likely to have produced a cluster of highly shared sequence variants as a technical artifact. According to a later genetic analysis, donors in an Asian-associated ancestry cluster had fewer N-insertions in productive TCRs than the approximately 700-donor mean. An earlier analysis of some 590 of the donors showed that most TCR beta V segments appeared in productive rearrangements either about 90% or about 30% of the time, which broadly matched IMGT annotations. Because HLA typing was unavailable for some donors at each locus, only the typed subset was used in association tests. A few of the identified cytomegalovirus-associated TCR beta chains were confirmed in vitro to be specific for cytomegalovirus antigens. While some public TCRs were present in many individuals, most TCR sequences turned up only very rarely across donors. Cytomegalovirus status was reported to be diagnosed by the classifier with high specificity and sensitivity in both the original and validation cohorts. Only TCR beta chains were sequenced in this cohort, and the absence of alpha or paired-chain data limited detectable features. In a later analysis, 16,951 TCR beta sequences were associated with specific HLA alleles at a false discovery rate of 0.05. Some IMGT-functional V segments, including TRBV6-2 and TRBV6-3, could not be distinguished by the 87-base-pair reads and were therefore excluded. Immune exposure information for the cohort was limited to CMV serostatus. It was suggested by the authors that the approach could potentially be generalized to other disease states and immunological phenotypes. Strong co-occurrence of HLA alleles, especially DR and DQ, made assigning TCR associations to individual alleles difficult. Linkage disequilibrium might explain the correlated functional status among segregating V segments, but an unknown experimental factor could not be ruled out. The study listed 150 to 200 TCR beta chains as associated with cytomegalovirus. In a later analysis, several top co-occurrence clusters were reported to appear linked to parvovirus B19, influenza, CMV and Epstein-Barr virus.

In total, approximately 610 healthy bone marrow donors made up the cohort. All cohort members were sampled while nominally healthy, although unrecorded immune exposures were likely present. The donor was CMV seronegative and was included in the group of about 350 seronegative cohort members. A peripheral blood sample was collected from each donor, and TCR beta sequencing was performed on peripheral blood mononuclear cells. The Qiagen DNeasy Blood Extraction Kit was used to extract genomic DNA from the blood cell samples. The library was generated by the immunoSEQ multiplex PCR assay. The multiplex PCR relied on a mix of 60 forward primers for TCR Vbeta segments and 13 reverse primers for TCR Jbeta segments. A multiplex PCR assay on genomic DNA amplified the CDR3 region of rearranged TCR beta genes. Amplified TCR beta libraries were sequenced as 87-base-pair reads on the Illumina HiSeq System. The published analysis was carried out like this. A later analysis tallied 80 million to 95 million unique TCR beta chains across the 700 or so repertoires, and around 12 million of those chains were shared by two or more donors. To remove PCR and sequencing errors, raw reads were error-corrected and collapsed into unique sequences using a nearest-neighbor algorithm that merged closely related sequences. V, D and J gene segments were assigned by aligning CDR3 sequences to IMGT reference sequences. For a sequence to be retained, a match of at least six nucleotides was required to both a V gene segment and a J gene segment. Rearrangements were called productive when the CDR3 lacked stop codons and stayed in frame with V and J; all others were non-productive. CDR3 was defined by IMGT convention, running from the second conserved V-encoded cysteine to the conserved J-encoded phenylalanine. The earlier analysis of around 640 of the donors excluded sequences that lacked an unambiguous match to a single V gene segment. In an earlier analysis of around 600 of the donors, V segments were called functional above 56.7% productive rearrangements and were called segregating when the between-donor standard deviation exceeded 5%. To diagnose cytomegalovirus status from the catalog of TCR beta chain sequences, a statistical classification framework was built. A later analysis assigned V and J genes by comparing TCR nucleotide sequences with IMGT/GENE-DB human TR gene sequences. Using the TCRdist pipeline, a later analysis assigned CDR3 sequences along with most-parsimonious VDJ recombination scenarios. A later analysis defined each TCR beta chain by its CDR3 amino acid sequence plus V-gene family, and excluded reads lacking a unique V-gene family. To address suspected cross-contamination and a sequencing artifact, a later analysis removed approximately 600 highly shared, low-generation-probability nucleotide sequences. In a later analysis, a clonal expansion index was calculated for each public chain from normalized within-repertoire ranks of inferred template counts. In a later analysis, generation probabilities were computed with a VDJ recombination model fitted to out-of-frame rearrangements, and the resulting probabilities were checked against IGoR. In a later analysis, hypergeometric tests were used to score TCR-TCR, TCR-HLA and TCR-CMV co-occurrence, with a repertoire-size bias correction applied to TCR pairs. A later analysis estimated false discovery rates by permuting HLA or CMV assignments 20 times. In a later analysis, co-occurring TCRs were grouped using DBSCAN, and TCRdist sequence similarity was added for clustering within HLA-allele-positive subsets. Repertoires with fewer than 30,000 or more than 120,000 public chains were left out of co-occurrence clustering, as were five repertoires with anomalous nucleotide sharing. TCRdb provides this immuneACCESS table in a form limited to in-frame rearrangements. Some clones are lacking; in checked studies, under half of them reflect an unresolved V gene, and why the rest are absent is not known. V and J calls and clone size are copied from that table; D and trimming were computed from the DNA. The sample includes approximately 140,000 clones, with 73% observed a single time. The leading ten clones occupy over 1% of the sample.

A few counts support this clone. Its antigen is currently not known. The record has no base qualities; no much larger clone is one base away. The sample has other DNA sequences that encode this CDR3 too. For CDR1 and CDR2, the germline V gene lists MNHNS and SASEGT. V and J lose 3 bases and 4 bases, and a span of 6 bases separates them. The CDR3 goes from the cysteine to the phenylalanine over 12 residues. Of the read, only the CDR3 DNA is kept; its 36 bases are in frame from base 1. Sequencing input: PBMCs. The sequence came from a woman in her thirties or forties in good health and CMV-seronegative. Recombination joined TRBV6-1 with TRBJ1-1, with no confident D gene call. The nucleotides are TGTGCCAGCAGTGAGCGAGGCACTGAAGCTTTCTTT. This sequence encodes CASSERGTEAFF.